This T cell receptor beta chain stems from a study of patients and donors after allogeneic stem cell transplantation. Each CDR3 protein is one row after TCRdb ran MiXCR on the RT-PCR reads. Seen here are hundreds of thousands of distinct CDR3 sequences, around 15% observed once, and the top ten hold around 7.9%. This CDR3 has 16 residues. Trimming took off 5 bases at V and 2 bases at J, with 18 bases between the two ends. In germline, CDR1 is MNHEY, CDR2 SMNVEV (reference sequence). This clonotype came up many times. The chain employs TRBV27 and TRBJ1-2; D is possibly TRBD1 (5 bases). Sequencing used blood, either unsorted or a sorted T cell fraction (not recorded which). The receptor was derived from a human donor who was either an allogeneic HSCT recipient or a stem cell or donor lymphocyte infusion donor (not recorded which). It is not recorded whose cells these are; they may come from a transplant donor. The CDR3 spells CASSPDTDGMNYGYTF. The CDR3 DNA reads TGTGCCAGCAGTCCGGACACGGACGGAATGAACTATGGCTACACCTTC.